Given below is one T cell receptor beta chain in context. CDR1 is GTSNPN, CDR2 SVGIG, per germline (reference sequence). The CDR3 contains 14 residues. These data come from a study of blood T cell repertoires in COVID-19. Looking at the study overall: COVID-19 samples collected from the United States, Italy and Spain covered acute and convalescent phases.

Per the authors' pipeline: Cell counts per sample came from amplifying reference gene primers. Sequencing was performed with immunoSEQ multiplex PCR; in TCRdb, only in-frame clones are kept and a portion is missing. V and J calls and clone size follow that table, whereas D and trimming were derived from the DNA. This table has 140,000 to 150,000 clones, roughly three quarters appearing once. This chain uses TRBV30 with TRBJ2-2, with TRBD2 matching over 8 bases. The sequence was obtained from a woman aged 55-75 years with acute or convalescent COVID-19. Sequencing input: peripheral blood. In nucleotides, the CDR3 is TGTGCTAGCGGGAAAGACGGTAACACCGGGGAGCTGTTTTTT. Translation gives CASGKDGNTGELFF.